The entry that follows covers one TCR beta chain sequence. The source of the sample is a study of blood T cell repertoires in COVID-19. The wider study: Researchers got acute and convalescent COVID-19 samples from the United States, Italy and Spain.

Assay: immunoSEQ multiplex PCR; the TCRdb copy retains only in-frame clones and omits some. The data contain under 350,000 clones, 85% to 90% of them singletons. The CDR3 has 15 amino acids. V lost 4 bases, J lost 8 bases, and 10 bases stayed unmatched. Germline CDR1 SGHRS, CDR2 YFSETQ. The sequenced sample was peripheral blood. This receptor was taken from a man in his 70s with acute or convalescent COVID-19. This rearrangement joins TRBV5-1 to TRBJ1-4, with 8 bases lining up with TRBD1. DNA for the CDR3: TGCGCCAGCAGCCCCGGACAGGGAGATCGGGAAAAACTGTTTTTT. Its protein product is CASSPGQGDREKLFF.